The present entry profiles one T cell receptor (beta chain) with its context. Its antigen has not been determined. Base qualities are not recorded, but no much larger clone differs from it by a single base. The data derive from a study of blood T cell repertoires in COVID-19 (dated by TCRdb to 2020 to 2021). Regarding the complete study: Samples from collaborators originated in the United States, Italy and Spain and spanned both the acute and convalescent phases of COVID-19. The material from the prospective study consisted of cDNA or gDNA derived from T cells, B-cell-depleted T cells, or PBMCs. The dataset comprised deeply sampled blood TCRbeta repertoires from subjects exposed to, actively infected with, or recovered from COVID-19. The repertoires were released in a freely available public database meant as a resource for research on the immune response to SARS-CoV-2. The samples were drawn from two sources: the first 160 participants of the ongoing ImmuneRACE study, and 1,000 to 1,500 subjects contributed by 6 global collaborators. Nearly every sample came with metadata listing a de-identified subject ID, COVID-19 status, age in years and sex. Where HLA class I and class II types were available, the types were taken from metadata supplied by the sample provider, not from assay-based typing.

What the work shows at the level of the full study, not this receptor alone: The amount of clinical and demographic metadata varied by source and participant and was provided uncurated.

The CDR3 has 14 amino acids, counting the end cysteine and phenylalanine. Of the read, only the CDR3 DNA is kept; its 42 bases are in frame from base 1. Trimmed from V: 2 bases; trimmed from J: 7 bases; junction bases lacking a gene match: 7. The germline V gene yields MRHNA for CDR1 and SNTAGT for CDR2. Collaborating institutions collected whole blood in K2EDTA tubes following their own protocols. For TCRbeta analysis, collaborator samples were shipped as frozen whole blood, as isolated PBMCs, or as DNA extracted from either sample type. The immunoSEQ Assay, a bias-controlled multiplex PCR, was used to amplify TCRbeta CDR3 regions from genomic DNA. Per the authors' processing: Nucleated cell counts per sample were estimated from amplification of reference gene primers within the assay. To quantify the absolute abundance of each unique TCRbeta CDR3 rearrangement, sequence reads were collapsed and filtered. For each sample, productive Simpson clonality was calculated as the square root of Simpson's diversity index across productive rearrangements. Imported from immuneACCESS, the table was reduced by TCRdb to in-frame sequences with V and J called. These copies leave out some clones; in studies compared against another copy, an unresolved V gene accounts for under half, and the cause of the remainder is not known. The DNA was the basis for D and trimming; V, J and clone size are from that table. For this sample there are about 60,000 clones; more than 80% appear just once. The ten top clones hold approximately 1.5% of the sample.

Sequencing was done on a sample of peripheral blood. Recombination joined TRBV6-4 with TRBJ2-7; 8 central nucleotides agree with TRBD1. The source of this sequence is a man aged 60 to 75 with acute or convalescent COVID-19. The nucleotides read TGTGCCAGCAGTGACGGCAGGGGGCTTGGAGAGCAGTACTTC. Its coded protein is CASSDGRGLGEQYF.